The 4 T cell receptor beta chains presented below share a single source sample, sequenced in a study of cytomegalovirus exposure and HLA in healthy donors. The PCR made use of 60 Vbeta and 13 Jbeta primers. Only in-frame clones appear in the TCRdb table, and some are missing; sequencing was by immunoSEQ multiplex PCR. This table holds about 37,000 clones, about four fifths found once. The sequenced sample consisted of PBMCs. The receptors shown here come from a woman in her thirties or forties in good health and CMV-seronegative.

This chain uses TRBV5-6 with TRBJ2-2; D might be TRBD1 (6 bases). CDR1 and CDR2 (germline): SGHDT, YYEEEE. The CDR3 consists of 16 residues. The ends were cut back, 0 bases at V and 0 bases at J, with 9 bases in the middle. This CDR3 is CASSLAGAANTGELFF. In nucleotides, the CDR3 is TGTGCCAGCAGCTTGGCAGGGGCCGCGAACACCGGGGAGCTGTTTTTT.

This sequence joins TRBV5-6 and TRBJ1-1; TRBD1 matches 11 bases. The V gene end was trimmed by 4 bases and the J gene end by 4 bases; junction bases not matched to a gene: 6. Germline-derived CDR1 and CDR2 are SGHDT and YYEEEE. This CDR3 is 15 amino acids long. The CDR3 sequence: CASSKIGTGGTEAFF. CDR3 in DNA: TGTGCCAGCAGCAAAATCGGGACAGGGGGCACTGAAGCTTTCTTT.

V usage is TRBV28 and J usage is TRBJ1-1; possibly TRBD1 for D (5 bases). The CDR3 is 14 amino acids. CDR1 is MDHEN and CDR2 is SYDVKM in the germline V gene. V was trimmed by 5 bases and J by 4 bases, leaving 14 bases between them. For the CDR3, the DNA is TGTGCCAGCAGTCGGGACCGGGAGGTCACTGAAGCTTTCTTT. Translated: CASSRDREVTEAFF.

This clone was picked up one time. The gene calls are TRBV4-2 and TRBJ2-1, with D perhaps TRBD2 (5 bases). This CDR3 spans 14 amino acids. The germline CDR1 and CDR2 sequences are LGHNA and YNFKEQ. The V and J ends lost 4 bases and 8 bases respectively, with 15 bases between them. CDR3 coding DNA: TGTGCCAGCAGCCTGGGCTTTACGGGGTATGAGCAGTTCTTC. It encodes CASSLGFTGYEQFF.